This T cell receptor beta chain emerged from a study of T cells in Graves' hyperthyroidism and ophthalmopathy. Study in general: Peripheral blood was obtained at initial diagnosis, preceding any treatment.

RNA transcripts provided the source from which TCR beta CDR3 regions were amplified. The HTBI primer set drove a first-round RT-PCR of the TCR CDR3. TCRdb independently ran MiXCR on the multiplex PCR reads; one entry per CDR3 protein. Seen here are around 400,000 distinct CDR3 sequences, nearly 15% observed once, and the top ten hold roughly a fifth. Points on this clonotype: The antigen remains unidentified. One end of the junction is discordant with germline, which a read error may explain.

The CDR3 has 14 amino acids. From germline, CDR1 is MDHEN and CDR2 SYDVKM. Orbital computed tomography and thyroid ultrasound, together with serum TRAb and thyroxine and clinical symptoms, were used for diagnoses. Study-wide results and caveats: The blood repertoire included most of the expanded thyroid clonotypes above 0.001. In simple terms, a model built on 13 V-J features told ophthalmopathy apart from stable hyperthyroidism.

This TCR came from a woman aged 55-70 years with Graves' ophthalmopathy. Sequencing was carried out using blood. This sequence joins TRBV28 and TRBJ1-5, with D maybe TRBD1 (6 bases). CDR3: CASSPAGDNEPQHF. The DNA for the CDR3 is TGTGCCAGCAGCCCAGCGGGGGACAATGAGCCCCAGCATTTT. Together with reference TRBV28 and TRBJ1-5, the CDR3 gives the full variable domain: DVKVTQSSRYLVKRTGEKVFLECVQDMDHENMFWYRQDPGLGLRLIYFSYDVKMKEKGDIPEGYSVSREKKERFSLILESASTNQTSMYLCASSPAGDNEPQHFGDGTRLSIL.